This TCR beta chain was sequenced for a study of blood T cells in healthy people across ages. Sample donors were healthy Caucasian individuals that came from Russia, aged 6 to 90. Broader study findings: No conclusive comparison of naive versus antigen-experienced cells was possible with unsorted PBMCs.

Comments on this clonotype: Its antigen is unknown.

Trimming took 6 bases from V and 10 from J; bases not matched to a gene: 13. Per the germline V gene, CDR1 is SNHLY and CDR2 is FYNNEI. The CDR3 consists of 15 residues. Combining a sample-barcoded 5' primer with a J-beta primer mix, a second PCR ran for 7 to 11 cycles. TCRdb re-called the 5' RACE reads through MiXCR, storing one row per CDR3 protein. Seen here are about 380,000 distinct CDR3 sequences, over 45% observed once, and the top ten hold over 40%. The clonotype was recovered from a man aged 55-75 years in good health. This chain joins TRBV2 and TRBJ2-1; TRBD2 aligns across 9 bases. The sample taken for sequencing was blood. The CDR3 protein is CASRFRAGGDPEQFF. DNA of the CDR3: TGTGCCAGCAGATTTCGGGCGGGAGGGGATCCAGAGCAGTTCTTC.